Following are 28 T cell receptor beta chains from one sample sequenced in a study of shared clonotypes between healthy human individuals. The naive CD8 fraction comprised CD45RO-negative cells positively selected for CCR7 and excluded terminally differentiated effector memory CD45RA+ cells. Assay: immunoSEQ multiplex PCR; the TCRdb copy retains only in-frame clones and omits some. The repertoire holds millions of clones, with about 92% as singletons. The sample was naive CD8+ T cells from PBMCs. The source is a man younger than 30 in good health. Some clones in this sample may be carry-over from other donors' samples.

The chain recombines TRBV28 with TRBJ2-6; D not certain. V was pared by 2 bases and J by 1 base, with 6 bases between. The CDR3 is 15 residues long. The germline gives CDR1 MDHEN, CDR2 SYDVKM. CDR3: CASSLTVSGANVLTF. CDR3 in DNA: TGTGCCAGCAGTTTAACGGTGTCTGGGGCCAACGTCCTGACTTTC.

The chain joins TRBV5-4 to TRBJ2-7, with D unresolved. Trimming removed 4 bases from V and 0 bases from J, with 11 bases in between. This CDR3 contains 14 residues. The V gene's germline CDR1 is SGHNT and CDR2 YYREEE (reference sequence). This CDR3 is CASSQDASSYEQYF. The CDR3 DNA reads as TGTGCCAGCAGCCAGGACGCTAGCTCCTACGAGCAGTACTTC.

The chain joins TRBV7-9 to TRBJ2-7, with 7 positions matching TRBD2. The CDR3 runs to 15 residues. Trimming at V came to 5 bases and at J to 3 bases, leaving 10 bases not matched to a gene. Looked up from germline, CDR1 is SEHNR and CDR2 is FQNEAQ (reference sequence). In nucleotides, the CDR3 is TGTGCCAGCAGCGCGGGTGTAGGGGACTACTACGAGCAGTACTTC. Its translation: CASSAGVGDYYEQYF.

The chain links TRBV13 to TRBJ2-1; D may correspond to TRBD1 or TRBD2 (5 bases each). Germline V lookup: CDR1 PRHDT, CDR2 FYEKMQ (reference sequence). Trimming shortened V by 8 bases and J by 2 bases, and 16 bases separated the two germline ends. This CDR3 has 15 residues. The CDR3 protein is CASRPGTGAYNEQFF. CDR3 nucleotides: TGTGCCAGCCGACCCGGGACCGGAGCCTACAATGAGCAGTTCTTC.

The chain employs TRBV14 and TRBJ1-4; tentative D call: TRBD1 (6 bases). Germline assignment: CDR1 SGHDN and CDR2 FVKESK. CDR3 length: 18 residues. Trimming took off 3 bases at V and 8 bases at J, with 25 bases between the two ends. The DNA of the CDR3 is TGTGCCAGCAGCCAGGAAACAGGGAGCGGACCTAAGGGAGAAAAACTGTTTTTT. This gives the protein CASSQETGSGPKGEKLFF.

The chain has TRBV5-6 and TRBJ2-7; D may be TRBD2 (6 bases). CDR1 is SGHDT and CDR2 is YYEEEE in the germline V gene. The CDR3 is made up of 15 amino acids. With 0 bases removed from V and 1 base from J, the gap between germline ends came to 11 bases. The CDR3 loop is CASSLGDSVSYEQYF. CDR3 nucleotides: TGTGCCAGCAGCTTGGGGGACTCAGTATCCTACGAGCAGTACTTC.

The rearrangement uses TRBV27 and TRBJ2-7; 13 bases are a match to TRBD2. Per germline, CDR1 MNHEY and CDR2 SMNVEV (reference sequence). The junction had 8 bases not matched to a gene; V was cut back by 6 bases and J by 6 bases. CDR3 length equals 15 residues. The DNA of the CDR3 is TGTGCCAGCAGCTTAGGGACTAGCGGGAAGGGCGAGCAGTACTTC. Translation: CASSLGTSGKGEQYF.

The rearrangement uses TRBV13 and TRBJ2-1, with D perhaps matching TRBD2 (6 bases). The CDR3 totals 14 residues. V shed 3 bases and J shed 4 bases, with 10 bases lying between them. CDR1 and CDR2 (germline): PRHDT, FYEKMQ (reference sequence). Here the CDR3 reads CASSFPSVYNEQFF. In DNA form, the CDR3 reads TGTGCCAGCAGCTTCCCTAGCGTGTACAATGAGCAGTTCTTC.

This clone is a singleton in its sample. This CDR3 is CASSLSGWTMNTEAFF. The CDR3 nucleotides are TGTGCCAGCAGTTTATCCGGGTGGACCATGAACACTGAAGCTTTCTTT. The chain has TRBV27 and TRBJ1-1, with D uncertain. CDR3 length: 16 amino acids. Deletions cut 0 bases from V and 0 bases from J, with 11 bases between. Germline CDR1 MNHEY, CDR2 SMNVEV (reference sequence).

The genes are TRBV11-2 and TRBJ2-3; D is unresolved. V gave up 8 bases and J gave up 0 bases, with 15 bases separating them. The CDR3 has 15 amino acids. Germline CDR1 reads SGHAT; CDR2 reads FQNNGV. In DNA form, the CDR3 reads TGTGCCAGCCGAACGCCGGTTCCTAGCACAGATACGCAGTATTTT. It yields the protein CASRTPVPSTDTQYF.

This chain links TRBV7-3 with TRBJ2-1; D is ambiguous. The V gene's germline CDR1 is SGHTA and CDR2 FQGTGA. CDR3 length: 13 residues. Trimming left V 1 base short and J 8 bases short, with 9 bases between. CDR3 in amino acids: CASSLISLDEQFF. The CDR3, as DNA: TGTGCCAGCAGCTTAATTTCCCTGGATGAGCAGTTCTTC.

V and J are TRBV9 and TRBJ1-2; 9 nucleotides line up with TRBD1. The germline V gene has CDR1 SGDLS and CDR2 YYNGEE. V lost 3 bases to trimming and J lost 0 bases; unmatched junction nucleotides: 3. There are 15 residues in the CDR3. CDR3: CASSAGQGTNYGYTF. The CDR3, as DNA: TGTGCCAGCAGCGCGGGACAGGGAACTAACTATGGCTACACCTTC.

The rearrangement joins TRBV7-9 to TRBJ1-4; D unclear. Trimming left V 5 bases short and J 6 bases short, with 13 bases between. Germline CDR1 is SEHNR and CDR2 is FQNEAQ (reference sequence). The CDR3 contains 14 residues. This chain's CDR3 is CASSAGSRHEKLFF. CDR3 DNA: TGTGCCAGCAGCGCCGGGAGCCGGCATGAAAAACTGTTTTTT.

V gene TRBV19 combines with J gene TRBJ1-1, with TRBD1 matching over 7 bases. Per germline, CDR1 LNHDA and CDR2 SQIVND (reference sequence). The CDR3 is 15 residues long. J lost 1 base, V lost 2 bases, and 4 bases had no gene match. CDR3 nucleotides: TGTGCCAGTAGTATAAGGGCAGGGGGGAACACTGAAGCTTTCTTT. It translates to CASSIRAGGNTEAFF.

This clone was recorded once. This sequence joins TRBV7-9 and TRBJ2-7; D possibly matches TRBD1 or TRBD2 (5 bases each). The germline V gene has CDR1 SEHNR and CDR2 FQNEAQ (reference sequence). CDR3 length: 14 residues. Trimming cost V 5 bases and J 6 bases, with 17 bases left between them. The CDR3 coding sequence is TGTGCCAGCAGCCAATCGGGGAGTGGGACCGAGCAGTACTTC. The encoded protein is CASSQSGSGTEQYF.

The V gene is TRBV27, the J gene TRBJ2-7; D not resolved. Trimming stripped 1 base from V and 0 bases from J, with 7 bases between. Germline assignment: CDR1 MNHEY and CDR2 SMNVEV (reference sequence). This CDR3 contains 14 residues. The CDR3 coding sequence is TGTGCCAGCAGTTTATTACCGATCTCCTACGAGCAGTACTTC. Protein sequence: CASSLLPISYEQYF.

The rearrangement joins TRBV5-3 to TRBJ1-1, with unresolved D. TRBV5-3 is sorted into the ORF group, with uncertain function. CDR3 length equals 14 residues. The V end lost 5 bases, the J end lost 6 bases, and 17 bases lay between the germline ends. CDR3: CARRLARAVPEAFF. CDR3 sequence (DNA): TGTGCCAGAAGACTCGCTAGGGCGGTCCCTGAAGCTTTCTTT.

CDR3 bases: TGTGCCATTTCGTTGGCAGGGAGCAATCAGCCCCAGCATTTT. As protein: CAISLAGSNQPQHF. This rearrangement joins TRBV28 to TRBJ1-5; weak D call: TRBD1 (5 bases). Trimming took 10 bases from V and 1 from J, leaving 14 bases between them. Germline CDR1 and CDR2: MDHEN and SYDVKM. CDR3 length: 14 residues.

The chain couples TRBV15 to TRBJ1-4, with a possible D match to TRBD1 (6 bases). The CDR3 has 13 residues. The V end lost 8 bases, the J end lost 6 bases, and 13 bases lay between the germline ends. In germline, CDR1 is LNHNV, CDR2 YYDKDF (reference sequence). Written as DNA, the CDR3 is TGTGCCACCGCGAGGACAGAAGATGAAAAACTGTTTTTT. As protein: CATARTEDEKLFF.

This chain connects TRBV5-1 to TRBJ2-7, with D perhaps TRBD1 (5 bases). In germline, CDR1 is SGHRS, CDR2 YFSETQ. Trimming removed 2 bases at V and 6 bases at J, with 15 bases between. There are 14 residues in the CDR3. The CDR3 region is CASSFGWGGFEQYF. CDR3 DNA sequence: TGCGCCAGCAGCTTCGGGTGGGGCGGCTTCGAGCAGTACTTC.

The J gene is TRBJ2-7, the V gene TRBV5-4; tentatively, D is TRBD2 (5 bases). Trimming took 0 bases from V and 0 from J, leaving 13 bases between them. CDR1 is SGHNT and CDR2 is YYREEE in the germline V gene (reference sequence). The CDR3 contains 16 residues. CDR3: CASSLARERSSYEQYF. CDR3 in DNA: TGTGCCAGCAGCTTGGCCCGGGAAAGGAGCTCCTACGAGCAGTACTTC.

J is TRBJ2-3 and V is TRBV5-1; TRBD2 aligns across 8 bases. Trimming took 0 bases from V and 3 from J; bases not matched to a gene: 9. Germline V gene lookup returns CDR1 SGHRS and CDR2 YFSETQ. The CDR3 loop spans 17 amino acids. Here the CDR3 DNA reads TGCGCCAGCAGCTTGGGGCCGGGACTAGGGGTGACAGATACGCAGTATTTT. It codes for CASSLGPGLGVTDTQYF.

J is TRBJ2-7 and V is TRBV11-2; 8 bases fit TRBD1. The CDR3 runs 14 residues. V lost 5 bases and J lost 5; bases outside the gene matches: 8. Germline loops: CDR1 SGHAT, CDR2 FQNNGV. The CDR3 nucleotides are TGTGCCAGCAGCACAACAGGGGGGATTGACGAGCAGTACTTC. This codes for CASSTTGGIDEQYF.

This clone occurred once. This chain joins TRBV18 and TRBJ2-6, with D unclear. The CDR3 consists of 15 residues. V lost 2 bases, J lost 0 bases, and 5 bases lay in between. Germline CDR1 is KGHSH and CDR2 is LQKENI. The CDR3 sequence is CASSPTLSGANVLTF. The CDR3 nucleotides read TGTGCCAGCTCACCAACGCTCTCTGGGGCCAACGTCCTGACTTTC.

The chain joins TRBV5-1 to TRBJ2-3, with 8 bases identical to TRBD2. V shed 0 bases and J 1 base; nucleotides not matched to a gene: 4. Germline values: CDR1 SGHRS, CDR2 YFSETQ. This CDR3 is built from 16 residues. The CDR3 is CASSLAGAGGTDTQYF. The CDR3 bases are TGCGCCAGCAGCTTGGCCGGAGCGGGGGGCACAGATACGCAGTATTTT.

This clone was counted a single time. Other DNA sequences in the sample encode the same CDR3. V is TRBV5-1 and J is TRBJ2-7, with D possibly being TRBD1 or TRBD2 (5 bases each). The CDR3 totals 15 residues. Germline assignment: CDR1 SGHRS and CDR2 YFSETQ. Trimming removed 0 bases at V and 1 base at J, with 11 bases between. CDR3 sequence reads: CASSLGGRESYEQYF. The CDR3 DNA reads TGCGCCAGCAGCTTGGGGGGCAGGGAGTCCTACGAGCAGTACTTC.

V gene TRBV27 combines with J gene TRBJ2-1, with TRBD1 as a possible D gene (6 bases). The germline V gene encodes CDR1 MNHEY and CDR2 SMNVEV (reference sequence). The CDR3 loop spans 14 amino acids. V shed 8 bases and J shed 4 bases, with 15 bases lying between them. The CDR3 DNA reads as TGTGCCAGCGGATGGGGGCCGTCATACAATGAGCAGTTCTTC. The encoded protein is CASGWGPSYNEQFF.

The chain combines TRBV6-5 with TRBJ2-7; D call uncertain. V dropped 0 bases and J dropped 7 bases, with 13 bases sitting between them. The length of the CDR3 is 14 residues. The germline V gene encodes CDR1 MNHEY and CDR2 SVGAGI. The CDR3 spells CASSYSYPQGEQYF. In DNA form, the CDR3 reads TGTGCCAGCAGTTACTCGTATCCCCAAGGGGAGCAGTACTTC.